This entry lists 6 T cell receptor beta chains sequenced from one sample in a study of blood T cell repertoires in COVID-19. Repertoires were generated with immunoSEQ multiplex PCR, while TCRdb's copy carries only in-frame clones and drops some. Of about 130,000 clones in the sample, about four fifths were seen once. The sequenced sample consisted of PBMCs or T cells enriched from blood (not recorded which). The receptors were gathered from a man in his fifties who had recovered from COVID-19.

This clone was seen a few times. The rearrangement uses TRBV19 and TRBJ1-2, with D perhaps matching TRBD1 (5 bases). V was trimmed by 4 bases and J by 4 bases, leaving 16 bases between them. Germline assignment: CDR1 LNHDA and CDR2 SQIVND (reference sequence). The CDR3 extends over 15 amino acids. Here the CDR3 DNA reads TGTGCCAGTAGTAGGACCCTAGACAGATTCTATGGCTACACCTTC. This codes for CASSRTLDRFYGYTF.

The chain links TRBV12-3 or TRBV12-4 to TRBJ1-1; D unresolved. CDR3 length equals 12 residues. Between the trimmed V and J ends, which lost 4 bases and 1 base, there was a span of 4 bases. CDR3 nucleotides: TGTGCCAGCAGTTACAGGAACACTGAAGCTTTCTTT. Amino acid sequence: CASSYRNTEAFF.

The chain uses TRBV11-2 and TRBJ2-7; the match to TRBD1 covers 8 bases. The CDR3 sequence is 16 residues long. Germline trimming cut 2 bases from V and 5 bases from J; bases unmatched to any gene: 11. Germline V gives CDR1 SGHAT, CDR2 FQNNGV. CDR3 amino acids: CASSLSAQGARHEQYF. The CDR3 DNA follows: TGTGCCAGCAGCTTATCGGCCCAGGGGGCTCGGCACGAGCAGTACTTC.

This clone was seen a handful of times. A clone one base away is much larger, so this may be a read error. This chain connects TRBV5-5 to TRBJ1-5; possible D gene TRBD1, 6 bases. Deletions cut 5 bases from V and 3 bases from J, with 12 bases between. This CDR3 is 14 amino acids long. Germline V gene data show CDR1 as SGHKS and CDR2 as YYEKEE (reference sequence). The CDR3 is CASSLQGANQPQHF. The CDR3, as DNA: TGTGCCAGCAGTTTACAGGGAGCCAATCAGCCCCAGCATTTT.

V is TRBV7-9 and J is TRBJ2-3, with D hard to call. The V and J ends lost 5 bases and 7 bases respectively, with 10 bases between them. CDR3 size: 12 residues. The germline gives CDR1 SEHNR, CDR2 FQNEAQ (reference sequence). The CDR3 DNA follows: TGTGCCAGCAGCACTTACTCGAATACGCAGTATTTT. Its protein product is CASSTYSNTQYF.

This chain connects TRBV12-3 or TRBV12-4 to TRBJ2-1; a weak D match, TRBD1 (6 bases). The CDR3 is made up of 12 amino acids. V was trimmed by 3 bases and J by 8 bases, leaving 8 bases between them. CDR3 residues: CASSFSGDEQFF. The CDR3 region has the DNA TGTGCCAGCAGTTTTTCAGGGGATGAGCAGTTCTTC.